The clone carrying this TCR beta chain has a handful of counts. No antigen is known for it. This sample was taken from a study of T cell responses to AZD1222 COVID-19 vaccine. The study's findings and limits: Increases in Spike-specific TCR breadth and depth were seen after two AZD1222 doses.

Sequencing used immunoSEQ multiplex PCR; TCRdb keeps in-frame clones, though not all of them. Among roughly 76,000 clones, 70% to 90% were seen once, and the ten largest hold less than 3%. The clonotype originates from an adult in good health. The input for sequencing was peripheral blood, taken on day 0 of AZD1222 vaccination.

In DNA form, the CDR3 reads TGTGCCAGCAGTGAAACGAGCGGCACTGAAGCTTTCTTT. It translates to CASSETSGTEAFF. The rearrangement uses TRBV2 and TRBJ1-1; no definite D call. CDR1 SNHLY and CDR2 FYNNEI come from the germline V gene. Trimming pared 2 bases from V and 4 bases from J, leaving 8 bases between. The CDR3 runs 13 residues.